The 14 T cell receptor beta chains below all came from one sample that was sequenced in a study of shared clonotypes between healthy human individuals. Clones were read by immunoSEQ multiplex PCR, and TCRdb kept only the in-frame ones, dropping some. The data hold around 330,000 clones, with around 72% observed a single time. The specimen sequenced was memory CD4+ T cells sorted from blood. Documented subset: CD45RA-negative fraction. These TCRs come from a man younger than 45 in good health.

The chain joins TRBV9 to TRBJ2-6; 10 nucleotides match TRBD1. Losses at the gene ends were 1 base for V and 0 bases for J; bases not matched to a gene: 7. The CDR3 is 19 residues long. Germline V gene sequence: CDR1 SGDLS, CDR2 YYNGEE. The CDR3 sequence: CASSVPRDRGFSGANVLTF. The DNA for the CDR3 is TGTGCCAGCAGCGTACCCCGGGACAGGGGTTTCTCTGGGGCCAACGTCCTGACTTTC.

This clone occurred once. The chain is built from TRBV28 and TRBJ2-7; D gene uncertain. Germline V lookup: CDR1 MDHEN, CDR2 SYDVKM. Trimming took off 6 bases at V and 4 bases at J, with 13 bases between the two ends. The CDR3 runs to 13 residues. CDR3 loop: CASRWVLGYEQYF. In nucleotides, the CDR3 is TGTGCCAGCAGGTGGGTTCTGGGGTACGAGCAGTACTTC. Full variable domain (remainder filled in from reference TRBV28 and TRBJ2-7): DVKVTQSSRYLVKRTGEKVFLECVQDMDHENMFWYRQDPGLGLRLIYFSYDVKMKEKGDIPEGYSVSREKKERFSLILESASTNQTSMYLCASRWVLGYEQYFGPGTRLTVT.

This clone was found a few times. The chain couples TRBV25-1 to TRBJ1-5, with 9 bases that match TRBD1. The trim removed 4 bases at V and 3 bases at J, leaving 1 base unmatched. The length of the CDR3 is 14 residues. The V gene's germline CDR1 is MGHDK and CDR2 SYGVNS. Here the CDR3 reads CASSGTGVNQPQHF. The CDR3 nucleotides read TGTGCCAGCAGTGGGACAGGGGTCAATCAGCCCCAGCATTTT.

This chain links TRBV25-1 with TRBJ2-6; D unclear. Germline CDR1 and CDR2: MGHDK and SYGVNS. Deletions cut 2 bases from V and 1 base from J, with 6 bases between. This CDR3 has 15 residues. In nucleotides, the CDR3 is TGTGCCAGCAGTGAACCCCAATCTGGGGCCAACGTCCTGACTTTC. This gives the protein CASSEPQSGANVLTF.

The J gene is TRBJ1-1, the V gene TRBV7-8; D not certain. This CDR3 comprises 15 residues. Trimming removed 7 bases from V and 7 bases from J, with 22 bases in between. The germline V gene has CDR1 SGHVS and CDR2 FQNEAQ. The CDR3: CASTLRLGERFEAFF. The CDR3 nucleotides read TGTGCCAGCACACTTCGGTTGGGAGAACGTTTTGAAGCTTTCTTT.

Here the CDR3 reads CASSLEAWGEAKNIQYF. Here the CDR3 DNA reads TGTGCCAGCAGCTTAGAGGCTTGGGGGGAAGCCAAAAACATTCAGTACTTC. This sequence joins TRBV7-9 and TRBJ2-4, with a possible D match to TRBD2 (6 bases). Per the germline V gene, CDR1 is SEHNR and CDR2 is FQNEAQ (reference sequence). The length of the CDR3 is 17 residues. V was clipped by 1 base and J by 0 bases, with 13 bases between them.

The chain is built from TRBV11-2 and TRBJ2-6; D call uncertain. Germline-derived CDR1 and CDR2 are SGHAT and FQNNGV. Trimming removed 5 bases at V and 4 bases at J, with 21 bases between. The CDR3 length is 18 residues. CDR3 nucleotide sequence: TGTGCCAGCAGCCACGGGTCCCTCAACCATAGAGGGGCCAACGTCCTGACTTTC. It yields the protein CASSHGSLNHRGANVLTF.

This chain joins TRBV28 and TRBJ2-1; D not resolved. In germline, CDR1 is MDHEN, CDR2 SYDVKM. The CDR3 consists of 14 residues. Trimming pared 1 base from V and 9 bases from J, leaving 13 bases between. This chain's CDR3 is CASSLSGGVGEQFF. CDR3 sequence (DNA): TGTGCCAGCAGTTTATCCGGTGGAGTTGGTGAGCAGTTCTTC.

The chain has TRBV10-3 and TRBJ2-2; 7 bases line up with TRBD1. J was trimmed by 7 bases and V by 4 bases; bases with no gene match: 9. Germline V gene lookup returns CDR1 ENHRY and CDR2 SYGVKD. This CDR3 contains 15 residues. The CDR3 spells CAISARTGSGGELFF. As DNA, the CDR3 is TGTGCCATCAGTGCTAGGACAGGTTCGGGCGGGGAGCTGTTTTTT.

The rearrangement uses TRBV13 and TRBJ2-7; D might be TRBD1 or TRBD2, each matching 5 bases. V was shortened by 5 bases and J by 1 base, with 15 bases between the two germline ends. The germline gives CDR1 PRHDT, CDR2 FYEKMQ (reference sequence). The CDR3 has 15 amino acids. This CDR3 is CASSGTGPGSYEQYF. The CDR3 DNA follows: TGTGCCAGCAGCGGGACGGGCCCTGGGTCCTACGAGCAGTACTTC.

The rearrangement uses TRBV7-9 and TRBJ2-7; D may be TRBD1 (6 bases). Trimming cost V 6 bases and J 0 bases, with 9 bases left between them. Per the germline V gene, CDR1 is SEHNR and CDR2 is FQNEAQ (reference sequence). The CDR3 covers 13 residues. In nucleotides, the CDR3 is TGTGCCAGCAGACCGGACAGCTCCTACGAGCAGTACTTC. Its protein product is CASRPDSSYEQYF. Supplemented by reference TRBV7-9 and TRBJ2-7, the full variable domain reads DTGVSQNPRHKITKRGQNVTFRCDPISEHNRLYWYRQTLGQGPEFLTYFQNEAQLEKSRLLSDRFSAERPKGSFSTLEIQRTEQGDSAMYLCASRPDSSYEQYFGPGTRLTVT.

The chain carries TRBV4-2 and TRBJ2-7, with 7 positions matching TRBD2. J lost 6 bases, V lost 1 base, and 9 bases had no gene match. This CDR3 has 15 residues. Germline V gene data show CDR1 as LGHNA and CDR2 as YNFKEQ. The CDR3 nucleotides read TGTGCCAGCAGCCAAGGGCGGCGGGGGAGTAGCGAGCAGTACTTC. This translates into CASSQGRRGSSEQYF.

This clone was counted a few times. V usage is TRBV28 and J usage is TRBJ2-2; TRBD1 matches 11 bases. Germline CDR1 is MDHEN and CDR2 is SYDVKM. The CDR3 runs to 17 residues. Trimming removed 6 bases from V and 4 bases from J; junction bases left unmatched: 10. The CDR3 DNA is TGTGCCAGCAGCCCGGACAGGGGGCGTACGGGCACCGGGGAGCTGTTTTTT. Translated, it gives CASSPDRGRTGTGELFF.

This clone was found once. The chain has TRBV5-1 and TRBJ2-7; weak D call: TRBD1 (8 bases). V was trimmed by 7 bases and J by 6 bases, leaving 17 bases between them. This CDR3 has 13 amino acids. Germline CDR1 is SGHRS and CDR2 is YFSETQ. CDR3 bases: TGCGCCAGCGGCACAGGGGGGGTGCGCGAGCAGTACTTC. This sequence encodes CASGTGGVREQYF.